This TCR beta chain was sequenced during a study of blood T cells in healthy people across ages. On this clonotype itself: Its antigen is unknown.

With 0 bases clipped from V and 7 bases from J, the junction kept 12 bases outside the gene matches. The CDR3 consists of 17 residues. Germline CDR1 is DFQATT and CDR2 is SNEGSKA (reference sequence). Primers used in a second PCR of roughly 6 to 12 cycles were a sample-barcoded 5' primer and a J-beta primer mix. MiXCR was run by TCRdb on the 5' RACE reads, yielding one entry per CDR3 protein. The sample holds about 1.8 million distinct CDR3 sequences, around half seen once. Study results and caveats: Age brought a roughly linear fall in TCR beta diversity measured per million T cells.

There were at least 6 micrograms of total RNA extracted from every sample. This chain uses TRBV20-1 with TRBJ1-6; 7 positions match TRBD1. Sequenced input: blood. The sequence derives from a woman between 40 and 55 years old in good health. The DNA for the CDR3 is TGCAGTGCTAGAGATCGGCGACAGGGTGAACGCAATTCACCCCTCCACTTT. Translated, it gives CSARDRRQGERNSPLHF.